This TCR beta chain was sequenced during a study of cytomegalovirus exposure and HLA in healthy donors. Findings and caveats of the study: Association of a missense DCLRE1C variant with TCR beta V- and J-gene trimming was reported in a later analysis. Specificity of three CMV-associated chains for CMV antigens was verified in vitro. Available immune exposure information was restricted to CMV serostatus only. Cytomegalovirus-associated TCR beta chains were listed, numbering 164.

Trimming stripped 5 bases from V and 1 base from J, with 9 bases between. Germline V gene data show CDR1 as SGDLS and CDR2 as YYNGEE. The CDR3 extends over 13 amino acids. This clone has only a few counts. What it binds is unknown. This PCR relied on a set of 60 Vbeta primers and 13 Jbeta primers. The protocol was immunoSEQ multiplex PCR, while the TCRdb copy is restricted to in-frame clones and leaves out a portion. The table includes about 190,000 clones, roughly 77% detected once. The rearrangement uses TRBV9 and TRBJ1-1; TRBD1 might be the D (6 bases). Sequencing was carried out using PBMCs. The clonotype was recovered from a man aged 40-49 years in good health and CMV-seropositive. CDR3 sequence reads: CASRGHANTEAFF. The CDR3 DNA reads TGTGCCAGCAGGGGACACGCGAACACTGAAGCTTTCTTT.